The clone carrying this T cell receptor (beta chain) was found many times. Researchers made TCR beta libraries by using iRepertoire HTBI primers and running Arm-PCR on CDR3 regions. TCRdb processed the multiplex PCR reads anew with MiXCR; each CDR3 protein has one entry. The sample comprises approximately 540,000 distinct CDR3 sequences, around 12% of which are singletons, and around 9.3% rests with the top ten. This entry belongs to a study of regulatory T cells in long-lasting Graves disease. The time point is: newly diagnosed GD, antithyroid drugs for less than 3 months. RNA from PBMCs was the source of the TCR library. The CDR3 consists of 13 residues. Between the trimmed V and J ends, which lost 7 bases and 10 bases, there was a span of 17 bases. The germline V gene has CDR1 MDHEN and CDR2 SYDVKM. These sequences were also reported in another study, on T cells in Graves' hyperthyroidism and ophthalmopathy.

The sample in question was peripheral blood mononuclear cells (PBMCs), obtained at new diagnosis, from a patient treated with antithyroid drugs. The chain carries TRBV28 and TRBJ2-1, with D possibly being TRBD2 (5 bases). The sequence came from a woman in her twenties or thirties with Graves disease. This CDR3 is CASTPGQWEEQFF. The DNA for the CDR3 is TGTGCCAGCACCCCGGGTCAGTGGGAGGAGCAGTTCTTC.